A selection of T cell receptor beta chains follows, all from one sample in a study of T cells in Graves' hyperthyroidism and ophthalmopathy. TCRdb analysed the multiplex PCR reads with MiXCR anew, one entry per CDR3 protein. The table records a few hundred thousand distinct CDR3 sequences, about a sixth of them present only once. Sequencing input: blood. These receptors all come from a woman in her forties with Graves' ophthalmopathy. Each CDR3 is given with its conserved first and last residue. The order of the fields is V gene, D gene, clone size, J gene, CDR3 DNA, CDR3 protein. The D gene is left open where the match is weak. Clone size appears in some rows only: once, few, many, or a class for an expanded clone.

TRBV20-1,NA,many,TRBJ1-2,TGCAGTGCTAGAGATTTCGACCTTAACTATGGCTACACCTTC,CSARDFDLNYGYTF
TRBV20-1,NA,NA,TRBJ2-7,TGCAGTGCTAGGGATCCGGGACAACCCTACGAGCAGTACTTC,CSARDPGQPYEQYF
TRBV19,NA,NA,TRBJ2-2,TGTGCCAGTACTGCGTTGGGCCCCGGGGAGCTGTTTTTT,CASTALGPGELFF
TRBV28,NA,many,TRBJ1-3,TGTGCCAGCAGTTCCCTTGACCTACTGCCCTCTGGAAACACCATATATTTT,CASSSLDLLPSGNTIYF
TRBV3-1,TRBD1,NA,TRBJ2-7,TGTGCCAGCAGCCCTTCTCCATGGGACAGGGGTCACTACGAGCAGTACTTC,CASSPSPWDRGHYEQYF
TRBV30,NA,few,TRBJ2-7,TGTGCCTGGAGCAAGTTCAGCCCGGTGGACGAGCAGTACTTC,CAWSKFSPVDEQYF
TRBV15,TRBD1,many,TRBJ1-2,TGTGCCACCAGCAGAGGGGACAGGGGGTCTAACTATGGCTACACCTTC,CATSRGDRGSNYGYTF
TRBV6-1,NA,many,TRBJ2-2,TGTGCCAGCAGACCTACTTTTAGACAGGCTCTCGGGGAGCTGTTTTTT,CASRPTFRQALGELFF
TRBV27,NA,many,TRBJ1-2,TGTGCCAGCAGTGACCGAAGGGGTAAAGCTAACTATGGCTACACCTTC,CASSDRRGKANYGYTF
TRBV28,TRBD1,NA,TRBJ2-7,TGTGCCAGCAGTCTAACCTGGACAGGCTCCTACGAGCAGTACTTC,CASSLTWTGSYEQYF
TRBV24-1,NA,many,TRBJ2-5,TGTGCCACCAGTGACGACAGAGAGACCCAGTACTTC,CATSDDRETQYF
TRBV20-1,TRBD2,many,TRBJ2-7,TGCAGTGCCAGAGAAAGTCTAGCGGGAGGCGAGCAGTACTTC,CSARESLAGGEQYF
TRBV6-2/TRBV6-3,TRBD2,many,TRBJ2-7,TGTGCCAGCCAACTAGCGGGAGGTGGCGAGCAGTACTTC,CASQLAGGGEQYF